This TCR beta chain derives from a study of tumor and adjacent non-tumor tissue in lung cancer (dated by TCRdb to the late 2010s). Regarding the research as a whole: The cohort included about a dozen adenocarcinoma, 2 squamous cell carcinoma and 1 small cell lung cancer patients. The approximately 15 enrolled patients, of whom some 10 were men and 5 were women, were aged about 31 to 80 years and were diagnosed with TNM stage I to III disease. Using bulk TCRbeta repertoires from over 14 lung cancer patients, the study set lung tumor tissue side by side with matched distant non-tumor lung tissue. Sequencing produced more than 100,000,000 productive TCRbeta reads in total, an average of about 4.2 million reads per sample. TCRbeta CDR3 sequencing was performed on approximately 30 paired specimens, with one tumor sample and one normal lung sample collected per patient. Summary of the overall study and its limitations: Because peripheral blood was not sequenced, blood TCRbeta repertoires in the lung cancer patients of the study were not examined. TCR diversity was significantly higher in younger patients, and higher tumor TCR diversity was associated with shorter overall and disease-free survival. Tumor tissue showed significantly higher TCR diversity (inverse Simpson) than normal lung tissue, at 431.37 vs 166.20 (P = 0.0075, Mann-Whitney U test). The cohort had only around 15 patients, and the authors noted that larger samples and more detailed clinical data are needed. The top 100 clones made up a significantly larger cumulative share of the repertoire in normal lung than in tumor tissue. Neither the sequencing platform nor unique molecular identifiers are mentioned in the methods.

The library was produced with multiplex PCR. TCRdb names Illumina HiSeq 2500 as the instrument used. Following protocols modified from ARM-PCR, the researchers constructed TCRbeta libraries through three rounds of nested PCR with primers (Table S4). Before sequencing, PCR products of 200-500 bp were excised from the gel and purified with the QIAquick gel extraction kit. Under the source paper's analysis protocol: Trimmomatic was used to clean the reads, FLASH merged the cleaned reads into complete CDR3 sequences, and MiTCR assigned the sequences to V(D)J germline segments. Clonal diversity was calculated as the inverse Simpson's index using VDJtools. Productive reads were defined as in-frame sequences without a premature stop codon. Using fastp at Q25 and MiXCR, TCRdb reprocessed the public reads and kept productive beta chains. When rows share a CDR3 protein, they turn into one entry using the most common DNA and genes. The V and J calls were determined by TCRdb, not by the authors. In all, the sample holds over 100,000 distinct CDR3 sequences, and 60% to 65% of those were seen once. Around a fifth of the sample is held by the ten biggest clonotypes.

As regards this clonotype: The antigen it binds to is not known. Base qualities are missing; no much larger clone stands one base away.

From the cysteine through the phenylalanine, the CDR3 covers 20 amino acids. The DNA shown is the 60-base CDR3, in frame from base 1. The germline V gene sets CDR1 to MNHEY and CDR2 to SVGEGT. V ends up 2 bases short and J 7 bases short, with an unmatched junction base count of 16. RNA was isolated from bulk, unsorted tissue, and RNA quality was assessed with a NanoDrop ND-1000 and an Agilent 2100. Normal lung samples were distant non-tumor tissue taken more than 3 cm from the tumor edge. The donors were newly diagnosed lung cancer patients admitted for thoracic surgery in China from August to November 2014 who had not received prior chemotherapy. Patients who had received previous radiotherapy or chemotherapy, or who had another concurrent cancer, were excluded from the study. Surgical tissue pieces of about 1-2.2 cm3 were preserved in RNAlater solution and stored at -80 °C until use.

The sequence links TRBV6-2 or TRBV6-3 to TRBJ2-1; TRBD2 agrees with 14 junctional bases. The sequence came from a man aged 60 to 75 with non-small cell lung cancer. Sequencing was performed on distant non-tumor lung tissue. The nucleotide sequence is TGTGCCAGCAGTTACGCGCCCTTGACTAGCGGGAGGGCCAAGATGAATGAGCAGTTCTTC. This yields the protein CASSYAPLTSGRAKMNEQFF.